Described below is a single T cell receptor (beta chain) sequence and its context. No antigen is known for it. Its ends do not fully match the called genes, so a read error is possible. A library of TCRbeta sequences, prepared with unique molecular identifiers, was generated. A single record per CDR3 protein comes from TCRdb applying MiXCR to the PCR reads. This table has approximately 520,000 distinct CDR3 sequences, roughly 11% appearing once. This record belongs to a study of T-cell reconstitution after alpha-beta-depleted transplantation in children. Study-level results: In patients about two months after transplant, alpha-beta T cells reportedly arose from several hundred expanded graft clones.

The length of the CDR3 is 16 residues. CDR1 is SEHNR, CDR2 FQNEAQ, per germline (reference sequence). The TCR sequence derives from a female patient aged 2-9 years who had a stem cell transplant for aplastic anemia, so the T cells may come from the graft donor. The chain is built from TRBV7-9 and TRBJ2-1; 14 nucleotides agree with TRBD2. Source: PBMCs, mostly from graft donor cells, taken 180 days after TCRalphabeta/CD19-depleted stem cell transplant. Here the CDR3 reads CAGSLRLAGGRGEQFF. The CDR3 nucleotides read TGTGCCGGCAGCCTAAGACTAGCGGGAGGGCGCGGTGAGCAGTTCTTC.